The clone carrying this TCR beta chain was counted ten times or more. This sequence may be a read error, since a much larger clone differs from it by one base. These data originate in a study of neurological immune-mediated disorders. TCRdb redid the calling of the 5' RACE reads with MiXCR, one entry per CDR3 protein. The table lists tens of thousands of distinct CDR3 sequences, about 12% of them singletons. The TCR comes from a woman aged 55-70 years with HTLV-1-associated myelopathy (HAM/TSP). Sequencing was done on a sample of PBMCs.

The DNA for the CDR3 is TGTGCCAGCAGCTTAGGGGCAGGGGAGCTGTTTTTT. It codes for CASSLGAGELFF. J is TRBJ2-2 and V is TRBV11-3; D unclear. Looked up from germline, CDR1 is SGHNT and CDR2 is YENEEA. Trimming shortened V by 1 base and J by 8 bases, and 5 bases separated the two germline ends. The CDR3 is 12 residues long. Variable domain in full (rest from reference TRBV11-3 and TRBJ2-2): EAGVVQSPRYKIIEKKQPVAFWCNPISGHNTLYWYLQNLGQGPELLIRYENEEAVDDSQLPKDRFSAERLKGVDSTLKIQPAELGDSAVYLCASSLGAGELFFGEGSRLTVL.